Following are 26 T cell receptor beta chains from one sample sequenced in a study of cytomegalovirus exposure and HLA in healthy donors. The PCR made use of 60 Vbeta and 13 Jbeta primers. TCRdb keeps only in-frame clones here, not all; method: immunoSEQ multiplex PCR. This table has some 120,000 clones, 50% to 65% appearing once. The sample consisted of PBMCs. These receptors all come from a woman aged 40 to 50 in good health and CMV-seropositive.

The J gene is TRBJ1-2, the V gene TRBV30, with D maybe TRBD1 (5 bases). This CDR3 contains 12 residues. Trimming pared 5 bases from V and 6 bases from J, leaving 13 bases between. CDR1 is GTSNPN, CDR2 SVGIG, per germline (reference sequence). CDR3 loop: CAWWAQGNGYTF. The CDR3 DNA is TGTGCCTGGTGGGCTCAGGGCAATGGCTACACCTTC.

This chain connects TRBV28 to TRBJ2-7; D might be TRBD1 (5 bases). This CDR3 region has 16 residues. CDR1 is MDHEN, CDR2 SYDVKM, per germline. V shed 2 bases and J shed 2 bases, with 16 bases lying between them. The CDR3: CASSLLPGRATYEQYF. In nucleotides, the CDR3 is TGTGCCAGCAGTTTACTCCCGGGCAGGGCCACCTACGAGCAGTACTTC.

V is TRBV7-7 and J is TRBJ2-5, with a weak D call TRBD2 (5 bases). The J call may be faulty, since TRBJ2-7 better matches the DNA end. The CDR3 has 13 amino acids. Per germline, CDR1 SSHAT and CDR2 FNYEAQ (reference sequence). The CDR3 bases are TGTGCCAGCAGCCCACTAGAAGTCTACGAGCAGTACTTC. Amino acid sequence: CASSPLEVYEQYF.

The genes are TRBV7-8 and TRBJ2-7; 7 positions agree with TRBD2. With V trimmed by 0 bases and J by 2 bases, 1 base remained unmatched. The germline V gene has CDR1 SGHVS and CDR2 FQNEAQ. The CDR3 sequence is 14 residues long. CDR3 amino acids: CASSLAGGAYEQYF. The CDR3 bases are TGTGCCAGCAGCTTAGCGGGAGGGGCCTACGAGCAGTACTTC. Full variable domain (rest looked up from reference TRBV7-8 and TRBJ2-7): GAGVSQSPRYKVAKRGQDVALRCDPISGHVSLFWYQQALGQGPEFLTYFQNEAQLDKSGLPSDRFFAERPEGSVSTLKIQRTQQEDSAVYLCASSLAGGAYEQYFGPGTRLTVT.

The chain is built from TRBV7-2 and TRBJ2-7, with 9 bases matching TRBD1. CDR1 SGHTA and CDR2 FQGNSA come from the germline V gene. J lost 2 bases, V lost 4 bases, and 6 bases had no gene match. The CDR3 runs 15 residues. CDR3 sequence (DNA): TGTGCCAGCAGCTACGGACAGGGGTTTGCCTACGAGCAGTACTTC. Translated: CASSYGQGFAYEQYF.

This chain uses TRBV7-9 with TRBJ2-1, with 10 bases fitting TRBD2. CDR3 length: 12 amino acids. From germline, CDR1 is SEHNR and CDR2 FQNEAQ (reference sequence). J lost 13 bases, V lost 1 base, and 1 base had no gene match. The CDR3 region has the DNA TGTGCCAGCAGCTTAGGGACTAGCGGCCAGTTCTTC. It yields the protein CASSLGTSGQFF.

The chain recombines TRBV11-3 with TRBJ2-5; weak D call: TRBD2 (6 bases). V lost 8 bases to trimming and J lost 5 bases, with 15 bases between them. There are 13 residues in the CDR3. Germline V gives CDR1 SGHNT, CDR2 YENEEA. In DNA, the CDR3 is TGTGCCAGCTCGGGCGGGATGTCGGAGACCCAGTACTTC. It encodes CASSGGMSETQYF.

For the CDR3, the DNA is TGTGCCAGCAGTTTCATACAGGGAGAATACGAGCAGTACTTC. Protein sequence: CASSFIQGEYEQYF. This chain uses TRBV28 with TRBJ2-7, with D perhaps TRBD1 (6 bases). Trimming left V 3 bases short and J 4 bases short, with 13 bases between. Looked up from germline, CDR1 is MDHEN and CDR2 is SYDVKM. CDR3 size: 14 residues.

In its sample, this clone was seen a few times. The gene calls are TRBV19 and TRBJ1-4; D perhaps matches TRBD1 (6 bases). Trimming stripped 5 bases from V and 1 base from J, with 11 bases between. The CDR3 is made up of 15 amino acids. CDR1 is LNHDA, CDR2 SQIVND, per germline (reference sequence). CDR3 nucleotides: TGTGCCAGTAGTGACCAACAGGGAACTAATGAAAAACTGTTTTTT. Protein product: CASSDQQGTNEKLFF.

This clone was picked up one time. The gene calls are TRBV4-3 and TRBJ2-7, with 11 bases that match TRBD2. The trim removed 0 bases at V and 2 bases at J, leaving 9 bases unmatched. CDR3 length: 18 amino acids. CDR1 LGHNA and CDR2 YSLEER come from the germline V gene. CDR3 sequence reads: CASSQDRTSGSNPYEQYF. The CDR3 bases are TGCGCCAGCAGCCAAGATCGAACTAGCGGGAGTAATCCCTACGAGCAGTACTTC.

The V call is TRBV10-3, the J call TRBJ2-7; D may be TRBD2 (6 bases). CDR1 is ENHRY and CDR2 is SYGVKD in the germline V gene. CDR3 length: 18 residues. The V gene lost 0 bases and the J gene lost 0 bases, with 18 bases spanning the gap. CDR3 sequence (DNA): TGTGCCATCAGTGAGTCGACTCCGGCGGGATTCTTCTCCTACGAGCAGTACTTC. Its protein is CAISESTPAGFFSYEQYF.

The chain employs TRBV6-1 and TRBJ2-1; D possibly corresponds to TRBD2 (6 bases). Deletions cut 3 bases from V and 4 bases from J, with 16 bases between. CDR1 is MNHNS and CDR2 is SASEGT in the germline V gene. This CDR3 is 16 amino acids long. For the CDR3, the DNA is TGTGCCAGCAGTGACTTCGGGACTGCCCTTTACAATGAGCAGTTCTTC. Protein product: CASSDFGTALYNEQFF.

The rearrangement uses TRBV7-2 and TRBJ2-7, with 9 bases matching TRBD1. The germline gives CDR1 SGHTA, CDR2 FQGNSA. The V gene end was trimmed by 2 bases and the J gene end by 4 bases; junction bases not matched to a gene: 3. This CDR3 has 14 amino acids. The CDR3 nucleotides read TGTGCCAGCAGCTTAACAGGGGGCGCGTACGAGCAGTACTTC. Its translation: CASSLTGGAYEQYF.

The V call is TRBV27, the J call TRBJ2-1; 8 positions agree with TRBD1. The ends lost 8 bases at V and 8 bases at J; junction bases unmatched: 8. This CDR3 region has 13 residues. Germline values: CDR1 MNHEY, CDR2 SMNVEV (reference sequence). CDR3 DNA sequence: TGTGCCAGCCGCCGGGACAGGCTCCATGAGCAGTTCTTC. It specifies CASRRDRLHEQFF.

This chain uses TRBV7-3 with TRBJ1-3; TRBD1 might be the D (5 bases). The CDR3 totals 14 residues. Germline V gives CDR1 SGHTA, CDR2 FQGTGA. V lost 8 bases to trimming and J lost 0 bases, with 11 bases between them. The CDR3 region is CASGTGVSGNTIYF. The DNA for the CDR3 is TGTGCCAGCGGGACGGGGGTCTCTGGAAACACCATATATTTT.

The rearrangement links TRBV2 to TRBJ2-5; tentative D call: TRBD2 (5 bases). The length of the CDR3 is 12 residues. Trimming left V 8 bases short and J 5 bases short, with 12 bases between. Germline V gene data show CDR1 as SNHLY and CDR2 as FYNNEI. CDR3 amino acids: CASRVGVETQYF. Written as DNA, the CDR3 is TGTGCCAGCCGGGTCGGGGTGGAGACCCAGTACTTC.

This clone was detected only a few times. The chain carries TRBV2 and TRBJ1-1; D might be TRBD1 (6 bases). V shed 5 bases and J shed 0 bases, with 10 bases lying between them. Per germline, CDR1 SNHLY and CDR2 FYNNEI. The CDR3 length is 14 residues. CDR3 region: CASSKQGLNTEAFF. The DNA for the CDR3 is TGTGCCAGCAGTAAACAGGGCTTGAACACTGAAGCTTTCTTT.

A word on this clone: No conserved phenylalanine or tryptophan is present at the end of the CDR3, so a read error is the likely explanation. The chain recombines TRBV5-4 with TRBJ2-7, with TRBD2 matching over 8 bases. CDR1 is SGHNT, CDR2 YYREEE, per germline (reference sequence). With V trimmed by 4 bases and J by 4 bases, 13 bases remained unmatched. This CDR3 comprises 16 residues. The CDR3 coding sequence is TGTGCCAGCAGCGACAGTAAGCGGGAGATACTTTACGAGCAGTACCTC. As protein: CASSDSKREILYEQYL.

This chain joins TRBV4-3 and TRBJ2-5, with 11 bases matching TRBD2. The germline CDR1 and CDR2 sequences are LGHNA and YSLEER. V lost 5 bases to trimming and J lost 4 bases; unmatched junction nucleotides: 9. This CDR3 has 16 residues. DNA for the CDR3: TGCGCCAGCAGCACATGGACTAGCGGGTTCGTAGAGACCCAGTACTTC. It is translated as CASSTWTSGFVETQYF.

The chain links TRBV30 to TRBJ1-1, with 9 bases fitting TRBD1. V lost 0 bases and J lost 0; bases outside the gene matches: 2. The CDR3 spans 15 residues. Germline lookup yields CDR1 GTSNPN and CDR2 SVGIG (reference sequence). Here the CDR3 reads CAWSVRDRVNTEAFF. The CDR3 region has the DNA TGTGCCTGGAGTGTAAGGGACAGGGTGAACACTGAAGCTTTCTTT.

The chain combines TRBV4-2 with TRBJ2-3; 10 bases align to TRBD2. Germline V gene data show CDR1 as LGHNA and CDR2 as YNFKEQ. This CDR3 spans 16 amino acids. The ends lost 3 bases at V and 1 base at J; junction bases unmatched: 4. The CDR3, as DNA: TGTGCCAGCAGCCACCACGGGACTAGCGGCACAGATACGCAGTATTTT. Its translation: CASSHHGTSGTDTQYF.

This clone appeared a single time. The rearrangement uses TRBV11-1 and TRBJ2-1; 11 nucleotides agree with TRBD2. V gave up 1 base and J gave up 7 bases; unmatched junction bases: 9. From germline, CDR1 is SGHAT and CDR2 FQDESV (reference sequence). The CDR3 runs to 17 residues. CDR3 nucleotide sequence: TGTGCCAGCAGCTTAGGTCTGTGGCTAGCGGGAGGTAATGAGCAGTTCTTC. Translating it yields CASSLGLWLAGGNEQFF.

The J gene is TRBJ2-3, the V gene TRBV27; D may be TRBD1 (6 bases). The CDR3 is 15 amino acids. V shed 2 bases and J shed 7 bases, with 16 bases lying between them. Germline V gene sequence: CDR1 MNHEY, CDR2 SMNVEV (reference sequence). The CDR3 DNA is TGTGCCAGCAGTTTAAGAGGGACAAACATTAATACGCAGTATTTT. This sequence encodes CASSLRGTNINTQYF.

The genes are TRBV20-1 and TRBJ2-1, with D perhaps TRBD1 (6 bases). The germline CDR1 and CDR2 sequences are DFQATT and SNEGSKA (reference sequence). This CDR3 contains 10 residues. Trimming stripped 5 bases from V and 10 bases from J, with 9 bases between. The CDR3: CSASRGEQFF. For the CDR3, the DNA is TGCAGTGCTTCGAGGGGGGAGCAGTTCTTC.

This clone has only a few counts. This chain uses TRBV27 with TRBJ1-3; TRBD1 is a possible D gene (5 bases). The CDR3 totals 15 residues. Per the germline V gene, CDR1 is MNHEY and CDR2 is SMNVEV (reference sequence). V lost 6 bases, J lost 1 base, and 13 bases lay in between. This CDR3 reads CASRRDRGSGNTIYF. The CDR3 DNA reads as TGTGCCAGCAGACGAGATAGGGGTTCTGGAAACACCATATATTTT.

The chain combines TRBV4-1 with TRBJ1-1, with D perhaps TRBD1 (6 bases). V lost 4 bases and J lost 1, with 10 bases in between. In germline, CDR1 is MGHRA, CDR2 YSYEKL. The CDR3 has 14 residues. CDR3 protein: CASSPGAGNTEAFF. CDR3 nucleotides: TGCGCCAGCAGCCCAGGGGCTGGGAACACTGAAGCTTTCTTT.